Detailed here is one TCR beta chain. The antigen is undetermined. Germline is not matched at one junction end, which may reflect a read error. The data were taken from a study of T cell responses to AZD1222 COVID-19 vaccine. Findings and caveats of the study: Of spike-specific TCRs, nearly half reportedly target regions left unmutated in variants. There were mostly white British donors and more females than males, and clonal diversity was possibly underestimated. Baseline testing showed seropositivity in only six AZD1222 recipients.

Clones were read by immunoSEQ multiplex PCR, and TCRdb kept only the in-frame ones, dropping some. This table holds about 120,000 clones, approximately 90% found once. CDR1 and CDR2 (germline): SNHLY, FYNNEI. CDR3 length: 15 residues. The V and J genes are TRBV2 and TRBJ1-2, with a possible D match to TRBD1 (5 bases). The clonotype comes from an adult who received the MenACWY meningococcal vaccine as a control. Sample: peripheral blood, taken 28 days after the second dose of the MenACWY control vaccine. The chain's CDR3 is CASRSWRRVDILVCF. The CDR3 nucleotides read TGTGCCAGCAGATCGTGGCGCAGGGTAGACATCTTGGTGTGCTTC.